The 8 T cell receptor beta chains in this list originate from one sample, sequenced in a study of CD8+ T cells in alopecia areata. RNA, once extracted, was reverse transcribed into cDNA for use as the sequencing template. Here immunoSEQ multiplex PCR was the method, and the copy in TCRdb shows in-frame clones only, minus some. The sample carries under 130,000 clones, approximately 84% recorded once. Sample treatment: oral pan-JAK inhibitor, 5-10 mg twice daily. The material sequenced was CD8+ T cells sorted from blood, taken at approximately week 30, from a patient treated with tofacitinib. The receptors were sampled from a human donor with alopecia areata.

This clone came up once. The chain has TRBV23-1 and TRBJ2-7; TRBD1 agrees at 7 bases. TRBV23-1 counts as an open reading frame of uncertain function. The CDR3 extends over 16 amino acids. J was trimmed by 2 bases and V by 3 bases; bases with no gene match: 10. CDR3 amino acids: CASSHFDRVVAYEQYF. Written as DNA, the CDR3 is TGCGCCAGCAGTCACTTCGACAGGGTTGTCGCCTACGAGCAGTACTTC.

The chain employs TRBV27 and TRBJ2-7, with 16 bases lining up with TRBD2. V shed 5 bases and J 3 bases; nucleotides not matched to a gene: 7. Germline V gene data show CDR1 as MNHEY and CDR2 as SMNVEV (reference sequence). The CDR3 covers 17 residues. The CDR3 protein is CASSSRGLAGGLYEQYF. CDR3 DNA sequence: TGTGCCAGCAGTAGCCGGGGACTAGCGGGGGGGCTCTACGAGCAGTACTTC.

This rearrangement joins TRBV29-1 to TRBJ2-2; no reliable D call. The germline V gene encodes CDR1 SQVTM and CDR2 ANQGSEA. The CDR3 extends over 12 amino acids. The V end lost 1 base, the J end lost 6 bases, and 6 bases lay between the germline ends. The CDR3 protein is CSVEATAGELFF. Written as DNA, the CDR3 is TGCAGCGTTGAAGCAACAGCCGGGGAGCTGTTTTTT.

The genes are TRBV19 and TRBJ2-3; 7 bases are a match to TRBD2. Germline-derived CDR1 and CDR2 are LNHDA and SQIVND (reference sequence). The CDR3 is 15 amino acids. The trim removed 10 bases at V and 2 bases at J, leaving 12 bases unmatched. This chain's CDR3 is CATLPGRLDTDTQYF. As DNA, the CDR3 is TGTGCCACTCTTCCCGGGAGGTTGGACACAGATACGCAGTATTTT.

The genes are TRBV25-1 and TRBJ2-6, with a tentative D call TRBD1 (5 bases). Trimming removed 8 bases from V and 5 bases from J, with 19 bases in between. From germline, CDR1 is MGHDK and CDR2 SYGVNS. The CDR3 has 16 residues. The chain's CDR3 is CASWGPEGDWANVLTF. The CDR3 nucleotides are TGTGCCAGCTGGGGCCCGGAAGGTGACTGGGCCAACGTCCTGACTTTC.

This chain joins TRBV7-9 and TRBJ1-6, with a weak D call TRBD1 (5 bases). Germline V gene data show CDR1 as SEHNR and CDR2 as FQNEAQ (reference sequence). Trimming stripped 3 bases from V and 6 bases from J, with 9 bases between. This CDR3 has 14 residues. DNA of the CDR3: TGTGCCAGCAGCTTCACCGGGACTAATTCACCCCTCCACTTT. Its translation is CASSFTGTNSPLHF.

The chain couples TRBV9 to TRBJ2-1; 8 bases are shared with TRBD1. The CDR3 sequence is 15 residues long. The V segment lost 2 bases and the J segment 0 bases; nucleotides outside the gene matches: 1. In germline, CDR1 is SGDLS, CDR2 YYNGEE. CDR3 DNA sequence: TGTGCCAGCAGCGTCGGACAGGGCTCCTACAATGAGCAGTTCTTC. It translates to CASSVGQGSYNEQFF.

The chain is built from TRBV19 and TRBJ2-1; TRBD2 agrees at 7 bases. This CDR3 has 14 amino acids. Germline CDR1 reads LNHDA; CDR2 reads SQIVND (reference sequence). After removal of 4 bases from V and 6 bases from J, the junction contained 6 bases not matched to a gene. The CDR3: CASSSMGGVNEQFF. CDR3 DNA sequence: TGTGCCAGTAGTAGTATGGGAGGGGTCAATGAGCAGTTCTTC.